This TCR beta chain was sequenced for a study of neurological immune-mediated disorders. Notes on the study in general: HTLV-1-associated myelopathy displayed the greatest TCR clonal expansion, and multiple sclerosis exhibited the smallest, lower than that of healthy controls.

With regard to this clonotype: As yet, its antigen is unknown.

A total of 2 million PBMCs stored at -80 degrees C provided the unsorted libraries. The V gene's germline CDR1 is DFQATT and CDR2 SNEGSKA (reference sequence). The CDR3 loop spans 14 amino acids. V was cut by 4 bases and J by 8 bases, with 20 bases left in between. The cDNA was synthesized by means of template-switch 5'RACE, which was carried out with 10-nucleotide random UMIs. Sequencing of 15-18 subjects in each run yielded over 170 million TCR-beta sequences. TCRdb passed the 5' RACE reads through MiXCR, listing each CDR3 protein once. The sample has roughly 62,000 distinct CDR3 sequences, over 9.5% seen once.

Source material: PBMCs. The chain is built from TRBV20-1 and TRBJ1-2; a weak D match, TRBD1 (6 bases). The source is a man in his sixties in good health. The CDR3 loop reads CSATGTWAFMGYTF. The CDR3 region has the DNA TGCAGTGCTACCGGGACATGGGCCTTCATGGGCTACACCTTC.